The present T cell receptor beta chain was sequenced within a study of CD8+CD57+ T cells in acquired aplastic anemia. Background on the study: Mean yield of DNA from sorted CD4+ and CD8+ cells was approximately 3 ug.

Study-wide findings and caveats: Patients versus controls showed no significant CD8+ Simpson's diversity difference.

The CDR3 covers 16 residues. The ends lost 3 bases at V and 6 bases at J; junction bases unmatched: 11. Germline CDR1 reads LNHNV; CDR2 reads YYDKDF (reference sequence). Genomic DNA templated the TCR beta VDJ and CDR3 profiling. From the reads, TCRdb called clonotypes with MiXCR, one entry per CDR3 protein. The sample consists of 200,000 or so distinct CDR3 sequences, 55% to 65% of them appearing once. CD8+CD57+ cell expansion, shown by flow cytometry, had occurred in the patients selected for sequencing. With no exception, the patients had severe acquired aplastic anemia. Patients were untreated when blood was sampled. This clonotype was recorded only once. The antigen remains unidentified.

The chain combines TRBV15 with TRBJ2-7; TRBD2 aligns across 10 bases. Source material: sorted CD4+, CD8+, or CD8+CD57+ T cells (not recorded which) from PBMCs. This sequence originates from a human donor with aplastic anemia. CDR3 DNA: TGTGCCACCAGCAGCCCGGAACTAGCGGGGTTCCTCGAGCAGTACTTC. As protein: CATSSPELAGFLEQYF.